This T cell receptor beta chain was found in a study of T cells after yellow fever vaccination. Overall study findings and caveats: Clonotypes found in both CD4 and CD8 compartments made up a small share. By day 5 rather than day 15, the secondary response had peaked, though it was weaker. Reappearance after the booster was seen for most primary-vaccination clones, at roughly 96% CD4 and 70% to 90% CD8.

A note on this clonotype: What it recognizes is unknown.

V was shortened by 5 bases and J by 0 bases, with 14 bases between the two germline ends. CDR1 SGHVS and CDR2 FQNEAQ come from the germline V gene. The CDR3 runs to 16 residues. A 5'RACE template-switching step, the method used to make TCR cDNA, added a universal primer site and UMIs. MiXCR, applied by TCRdb to the 5' RACE reads, yields one record per CDR3 protein. Among hundreds of thousands of distinct CDR3 sequences listed, roughly 8.4% were seen once. The chain is built from TRBV7-8 and TRBJ2-1; possible D gene TRBD2, 5 bases. This TCR was sampled from a man between 18 and 35 years old who received the YFV17D yellow fever vaccine. This specimen consisted of PBMCs, obtained approximately 47 days after the first yellow fever vaccination. The CDR3 here is CASSLTREHSYNEQFF. CDR3 sequence (DNA): TGTGCCAGCAGCCTAACTAGGGAACACTCCTACAATGAGCAGTTCTTC.